This T cell receptor (beta chain) was sequenced in a study of resident and recirculating memory T cells in vitiligo. The method was immunoSEQ multiplex PCR; TCRdb's version includes in-frame clones alone and lacks a portion of them. The data hold 70,000 or so clones, with 91% observed a single time. The sequenced sample was blood. The TCR comes from a male donor with vitiligo.

CDR3 loop: CASSEGGESNEQYF. CDR3 nucleotides: TGTGCCAGCAGTGAGGGGGGGGAGTCCAACGAGCAGTACTTC. V and J are TRBV2 and TRBJ2-5; TRBD2 agrees at 7 bases. The assigned J gene may be wrong: the sequence end matches TRBJ2-7 better. CDR3 length: 14 residues. Germline CDR1 reads SNHLY; CDR2 reads FYNNEI.